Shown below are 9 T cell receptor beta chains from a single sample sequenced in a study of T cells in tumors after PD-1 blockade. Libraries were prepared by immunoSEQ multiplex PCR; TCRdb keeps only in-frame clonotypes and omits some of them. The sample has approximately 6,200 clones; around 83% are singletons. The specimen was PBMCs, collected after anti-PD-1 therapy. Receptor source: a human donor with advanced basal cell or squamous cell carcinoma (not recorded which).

This chain's CDR3 is CASARTGIGEKLFF. The CDR3 coding sequence is TGTGCCAGCGCGCGGACAGGGATAGGCGAAAAACTGTTTTTT. This chain links TRBV2 with TRBJ1-4, with 8 bases that match TRBD1. The V segment lost 8 bases and the J segment 8 bases; nucleotides outside the gene matches: 10. The CDR3 is 14 residues long. Germline lookup yields CDR1 SNHLY and CDR2 FYNNEI.

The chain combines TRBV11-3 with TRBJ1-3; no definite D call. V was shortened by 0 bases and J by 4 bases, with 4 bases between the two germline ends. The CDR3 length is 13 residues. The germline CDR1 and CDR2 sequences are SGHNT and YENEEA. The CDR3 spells CASSLEVGNTIYF. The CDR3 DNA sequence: TGTGCCAGCAGCTTAGAGGTCGGAAACACCATATATTTT.

The CDR3 spells CAWGAPGLPWGYTF. CDR3 bases: TGTGCCTGGGGTGCCCCAGGGCTACCATGGGGCTACACCTTC. This sequence joins TRBV30 and TRBJ1-2, with D possibly TRBD1 on 5 matching bases. The germline V gene has CDR1 GTSNPN and CDR2 SVGIG (reference sequence). Between the trimmed V and J ends, which lost 5 bases and 8 bases, there was a span of 21 bases. The CDR3 contains 14 residues.

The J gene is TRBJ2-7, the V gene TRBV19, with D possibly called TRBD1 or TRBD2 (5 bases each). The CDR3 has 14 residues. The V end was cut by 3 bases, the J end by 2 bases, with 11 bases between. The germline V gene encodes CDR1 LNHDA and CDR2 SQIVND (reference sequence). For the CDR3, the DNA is TGTGCCAGTAGTATCGGTCAGGGAGCCTACGAGCAGTACTTC. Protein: CASSIGQGAYEQYF.

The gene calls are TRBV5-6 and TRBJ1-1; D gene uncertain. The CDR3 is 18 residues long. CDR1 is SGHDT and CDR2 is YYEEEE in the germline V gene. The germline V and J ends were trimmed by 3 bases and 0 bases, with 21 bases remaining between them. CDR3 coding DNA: TGTGCCAGCAGCTATTCCGTCCTTGTGCCTAGGATGAACACTGAAGCTTTCTTT. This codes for CASSYSVLVPRMNTEAFF.

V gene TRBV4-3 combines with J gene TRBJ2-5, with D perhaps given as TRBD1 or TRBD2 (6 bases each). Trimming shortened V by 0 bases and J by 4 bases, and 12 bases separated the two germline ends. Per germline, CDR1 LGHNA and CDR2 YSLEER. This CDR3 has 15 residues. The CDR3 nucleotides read TGCGCCAGCAGCCAAGACGGCAGGGGAGGAGAGACCCAGTACTTC. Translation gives CASSQDGRGGETQYF.

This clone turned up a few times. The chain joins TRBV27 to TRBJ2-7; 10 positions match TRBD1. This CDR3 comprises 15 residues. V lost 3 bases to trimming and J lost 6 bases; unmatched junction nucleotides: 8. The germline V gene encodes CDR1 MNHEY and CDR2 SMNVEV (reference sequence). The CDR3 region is CASSLFGTGATEQYF. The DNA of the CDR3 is TGTGCCAGCAGTTTGTTCGGGACAGGGGCCACCGAGCAGTACTTC.

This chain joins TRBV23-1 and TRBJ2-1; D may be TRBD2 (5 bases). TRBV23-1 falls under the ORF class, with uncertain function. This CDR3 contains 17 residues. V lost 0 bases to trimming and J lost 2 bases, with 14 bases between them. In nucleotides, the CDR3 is TGCGCCAGCAGTCAATCGCGTAGCGATGAGCCCTACAATGAGCAGTTCTTC. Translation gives CASSQSRSDEPYNEQFF.

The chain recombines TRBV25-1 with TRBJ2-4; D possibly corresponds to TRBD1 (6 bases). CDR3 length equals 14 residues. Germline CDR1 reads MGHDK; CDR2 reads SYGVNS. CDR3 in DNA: TGTGTCGGCCTGGTTGACAGGCTTAAAAACATTCAGTACTTC. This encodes CVGLVDRLKNIQYF. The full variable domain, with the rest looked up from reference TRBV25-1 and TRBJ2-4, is EADIYQTPRYLVIGTGKKITLECSQTMGHDKMYWYQQDPGMELHLIHYSYGVNSTEKGDLSSESTVSRIRTEHFPLTLESARPSHTSQYLCVGLVDRLKNIQYFGAGTRLSVL.